This TCR beta chain was retrieved from a study of T cells in localized non-small cell lung cancer (dated by TCRdb to the early 2020s). The study in broad terms: The study examined T cell repertoires in 236 patients with early-stage NSCLC and compared tumors with uninvolved tumor-adjacent lungs. NSCLC patients had a mean age of roughly 69 years, and 129 were male and about a hundred female. The cohort was made up of 236 treatment-naive NSCLC patients whose localized lung tumors had been resected. Findings and caveats that apply to the study as a whole: Higher T cell density in blood was associated with longer overall survival, whereas higher clonality in adjacent lung was associated with shorter survival. Because multi-region tumor sequencing was not done, intratumor heterogeneity could not be ruled out. A median of roughly 58 of the top 100 tumor clones were detected in paired uninvolved adjacent lung, and around 30 of these tumor clones were also found among the top 100 clones of the paired uninvolved adjacent lung. Because the study design was exploratory, TCR variables were selected using unadjusted p-values without false-discovery rate correction. Uninvolved tumor-adjacent lung showed the highest T cell clonality, higher than tumor, which suggests more focused antigenic responses in the uninvolved tumor-adjacent lung.

At diagnosis, peripheral blood, uninvolved tumor-adjacent lung and tumor were collected and stored as a combination of fresh-frozen and FFPE material. For TCR repertoire profiling, blood samples were analyzed in the form of peripheral blood mononuclear cells. The germline V and J ends show losses of 2 bases and 5 bases respectively, and no gene match explains 3 bases of the junction. The germline V gene specifies MDHEN as CDR1 and SYDVKM as CDR2. From the cysteine through the phenylalanine, the CDR3 covers 14 amino acids. Just the 42-base CDR3 DNA is kept, in frame starting at base 1. TCR beta CDR3 regions were sequenced from DNA using the immunoSEQ Assay. Under the source paper's analysis protocol: To compute T cell density, TCR beta template counts were normalized to usable DNA, which was estimated by amplifying housekeeping genes. The preseqR package was used to estimate richness by extrapolating to 400,000 templates for PBMC samples and to 120,000 templates for tissue samples. Clonality was taken to be one minus Pielou's evenness. Tissue-enriched TCRs were identified by differential abundance testing using productive amino-acid clonotypes, minimum total count 5 and alpha 0.1. The Jaccard Index and the Morisita Overlap Index were used to measure how much the repertoires overlapped between compartments. GLIPH clustered TCR beta CDR3s with public tetramer-defined viral CDR3s; viral motifs required at least three viral sequences plus V-gene enrichment. TCRdb stores this immuneACCESS table with in-frame sequences only. Part of the clones is absent; in the studies checked, under half of the shortfall reflects unresolved V genes, and no reason is known for the rest. Clone size and the V and J calls come from that table; the DNA yielded D and trimming. The table for this sample lists tens of thousands of clones; 75% to 90% of them were counted only once. The ten biggest clones cover 22% of the sample.

A note on this clone: Its target antigen remains unknown. Per-nucleotide qualities are absent, and no much larger clonotype sits a single base away.

The chain is encoded by TRBV28 joined to TRBJ1-1, with 9 middle bases fitting TRBD1. The specimen comprised PBMCs, sampled before any cancer treatment. The clonotype comes from a man aged 40 to 70 with stage II squamous cell lung carcinoma. The CDR3 amino acid sequence is: CASSLDRGGTEAFF. The sequence in DNA is TGTGCCAGCAGTTTAGACAGGGGGGGGACTGAAGCTTTCTTT. Where the CDR3 stops, the reference TRBV28 and TRBJ1-1 genes take over; the full variable domain is DVKVTQSSRYLVKRTGEKVFLECVQDMDHENMFWYRQDPGLGLRLIYFSYDVKMKEKGDIPEGYSVSREKKERFSLILESASTNQTSMYLCASSLDRGGTEAFFGQGTRLTVV.